This T cell receptor beta chain was profiled in a study of low-dose radiotherapy and immunotherapy resistance in tumors. Overall study: Cohort 1 received 0.5 Gy per fraction every 2 weeks, totaling 6.5 Gy. Each fraction given to Cohort 2 every two weeks delivered 1 Gy, and the total reached 13 Gy over 26 weeks. Treatment consisted of nivolumab 240 mg every two weeks and ipilimumab 1 mg/kg every six weeks, given intravenously to patients.

TRAV- and TRBV-specific primers primed first-strand cDNA, covering alpha and beta chains. Over about 18 PCR cycles, TCRs were amplified from a constant-region primer and V-primer adapter. MiXCR, applied by TCRdb to the reads, yields one record per CDR3 protein. Among tens of thousands of distinct CDR3 sequences listed, under 10% were seen once. Noted time point: before trial treatment. Eligibility required advanced solid tumors lacking tumor-infiltrating lymphocytes. The CDR3 sequence is 20 residues long. Germline V gives CDR1 MDHEN, CDR2 SYDVKM. V was pared by 2 bases and J by 1 base, with 9 bases of the junction left unmatched.

Sample: PBMCs, taken before treatment. This chain links TRBV28 with TRBJ2-6; 12 bases map to TRBD1. The clonotype originates from a male donor with prostate cancer. As DNA, the CDR3 is TGTGCCAGCAGTTTAAGCCGGGGACAGGGGGCGCCGTCTGGGGCCAACGTCCTGACTTTC. Its protein is CASSLSRGQGAPSGANVLTF. The full variable domain, completed using reference TRBV28 and TRBJ2-6, is DVKVTQSSRYLVKRTGEKVFLECVQDMDHENMFWYRQDPGLGLRLIYFSYDVKMKEKGDIPEGYSVSREKKERFSLILESASTNQTSMYLCASSLSRGQGAPSGANVLTFGAGSRLTVL.